These 10 T cell receptor beta chains originate from one sample sequenced in a study of blood T cells in healthy people across ages. Then a second PCR, running roughly 6 to 12 cycles, was carried out with a sample-barcoded 5' primer and a J-beta primer mix. Using its own MiXCR run on the 5' RACE reads, TCRdb lists one record per CDR3 protein. The sample yields roughly 730,000 distinct CDR3 sequences, around 50% seen once. Sequenced material: blood. The receptors were sampled from a man in his forties or fifties in good health.

The chain joins TRBV20-1 to TRBJ1-6, with D possibly being TRBD1 (5 bases). The CDR3 length is 12 residues. V shed 3 bases and J shed 9 bases, with 9 bases lying between them. Germline V lookup: CDR1 DFQATT, CDR2 SNEGSKA (reference sequence). The CDR3 nucleotides read TGCAGTGCTAGGGGACCCTTTTCACCCCTCCACTTT. It specifies CSARGPFSPLHF.

The V gene is TRBV5-1, the J gene TRBJ1-1, with TRBD1 identical over 7 bases. The CDR3 loop spans 17 amino acids. Trimming took 4 bases from V and 0 from J; bases not matched to a gene: 12. Looked up from germline, CDR1 is SGHRS and CDR2 is YFSETQ. The CDR3 coding sequence is TGCGCCAGCAGCGTGCAGGGGGTGGCGAACATGAACACTGAAGCTTTCTTT. This sequence encodes CASSVQGVANMNTEAFF.

This chain uses TRBV5-5 with TRBJ1-2; D is undetermined. This CDR3 has 13 residues. Germline V gives CDR1 SGHKS, CDR2 YYEKEE (reference sequence). V was trimmed by 4 bases and J by 6 bases, leaving 13 bases between them. CDR3 DNA: TGTGCCAGCAGCACCCCGACGCGGGATGGCTACACCTTC. Its protein is CASSTPTRDGYTF.

The V and J genes are TRBV7-9 and TRBJ2-5, with 10 positions matching TRBD1. Germline CDR1 reads SEHNR; CDR2 reads FQNEAQ (reference sequence). There are 18 residues in the CDR3. The ends lost 5 bases at V and 2 bases at J; junction bases unmatched: 14. Here the CDR3 DNA reads TGTGCCAGCAGCCGGGGGACAGGGGATACTAGCGGTCAAGAGACCCAGTACTTC. Amino acids: CASSRGTGDTSGQETQYF. Using reference TRBV7-9 and TRBJ2-5 for the parts outside the CDR3, the full variable domain is DTGVSQNPRHKITKRGQNVTFRCDPISEHNRLYWYRQTLGQGPEFLTYFQNEAQLEKSRLLSDRFSAERPKGSFSTLEIQRTEQGDSAMYLCASSRGTGDTSGQETQYFGPGTRLLVL.

The genes are TRBV6-6 and TRBJ2-1; D gene unclear. The germline CDR1 and CDR2 sequences are MNHNY and SVGAGI (reference sequence). The CDR3 runs 14 residues. Deletions cut 1 base from V and 7 bases from J, with 11 bases between. CDR3: CASSYYIRGNEQFF. CDR3 coding DNA: TGTGCCAGCAGTTACTATATCCGTGGAAATGAGCAGTTCTTC.

The gene calls are TRBV28 and TRBJ2-4; 7 positions agree with TRBD1. The V gene end was trimmed by 4 bases and the J gene end by 0 bases; junction bases not matched to a gene: 6. Germline V gene sequence: CDR1 MDHEN, CDR2 SYDVKM. The CDR3 is 16 amino acids. CDR3 in amino acids: CASSSRGLGAKNIQYF. In nucleotides, the CDR3 is TGTGCCAGCAGTTCAAGGGGGCTTGGAGCCAAAAACATTCAGTACTTC.

This clonotype was observed a handful of times. The chain couples TRBV7-9 to TRBJ2-3; the match to TRBD1 covers 8 bases. The ends lost 5 bases at V and 5 bases at J; junction bases unmatched: 6. The CDR3 has 14 amino acids. Germline V gene sequence: CDR1 SEHNR, CDR2 FQNEAQ (reference sequence). The CDR3 protein is CASSAYRGKDTQYF. CDR3 nucleotides: TGTGCCAGCAGCGCATACAGGGGGAAAGATACGCAGTATTTT. Filled out from reference TRBV7-9 and TRBJ2-3, the complete variable domain reads DTGVSQNPRHKITKRGQNVTFRCDPISEHNRLYWYRQTLGQGPEFLTYFQNEAQLEKSRLLSDRFSAERPKGSFSTLEIQRTEQGDSAMYLCASSAYRGKDTQYFGPGTRLTVL.

The table lists this clonotype with a few counts. The J gene is TRBJ1-6, the V gene TRBV5-1; perhaps TRBD1 as D (5 bases). Germline V lookup: CDR1 SGHRS, CDR2 YFSETQ. V was trimmed by 0 bases and J by 10 bases, leaving 14 bases between them. The CDR3 contains 15 residues. The CDR3 nucleotides read TGCGCCAGCAGCTTGGGAGGGAGGGACCGGTCACCCCTCCACTTT. Its protein is CASSLGGRDRSPLHF.

The chain recombines TRBV25-1 with TRBJ1-2, with D perhaps matching TRBD1 (6 bases). V lost 3 bases, J lost 7 bases, and 18 bases lay in between. CDR3 size: 15 residues. CDR1 is MGHDK and CDR2 is SYGVNS in the germline V gene. CDR3 protein: CASSDVRGAARGYTF. For the CDR3, the DNA is TGTGCCAGCAGTGACGTTCGGGGGGCAGCGCGTGGCTACACCTTC.

The J gene is TRBJ2-5, the V gene TRBV6-6; D unresolved. The DNA end lines up better with TRBJ2-7; the J call may be wrong. Per the germline V gene, CDR1 is MNHNY and CDR2 is SVGAGI (reference sequence). The CDR3 runs to 14 residues. The DNA of the CDR3 is TGTGCCAGCAGTTATACGGCAGGTTCTTACGAGCAGTACTTC. It encodes CASSYTAGSYEQYF.